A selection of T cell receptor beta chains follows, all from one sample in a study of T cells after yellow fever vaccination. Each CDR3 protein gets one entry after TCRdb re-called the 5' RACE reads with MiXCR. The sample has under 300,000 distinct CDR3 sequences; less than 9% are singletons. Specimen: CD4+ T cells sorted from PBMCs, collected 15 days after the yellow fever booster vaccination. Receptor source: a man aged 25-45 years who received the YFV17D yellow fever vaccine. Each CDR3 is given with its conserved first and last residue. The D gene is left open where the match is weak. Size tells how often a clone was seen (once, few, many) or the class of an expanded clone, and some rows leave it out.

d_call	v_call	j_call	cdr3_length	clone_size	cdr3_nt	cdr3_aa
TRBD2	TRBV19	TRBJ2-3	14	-	TGTGCCAGTAGGACTAGCGGGATTCCAGATACGCAGTATTTT	CASRTSGIPDTQYF
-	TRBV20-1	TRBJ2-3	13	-	TGCAGTGCTAGGTGGCAGCCCACAGATACGCAGTATTTT	CSARWQPTDTQYF
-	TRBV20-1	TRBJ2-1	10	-	TGCAGTGCTAGAGTGGAGGAGCAGTTCTTC	CSARVEEQFF
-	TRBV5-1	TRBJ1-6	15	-	TGCGCCAGCAGCTCTCAAACCCAACGGGGAGCACCCCTCCACTTT	CASSSQTQRGAPLHF
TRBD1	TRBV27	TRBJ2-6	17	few	TGTGCCAGCCGACCCGGGACAGCGGTCCCTGGGGCCAACGTCCTGACTTTC	CASRPGTAVPGANVLTF
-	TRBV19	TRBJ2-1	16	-	TGTGCCAGTACCAGGGCTTTACGGGGCTCCTACAATGAGCAGTTCTTC	CASTRALRGSYNEQFF
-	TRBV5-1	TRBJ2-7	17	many	TGCGCCAGCAGCTTGGCTCCCCAAACGGGGGCTACCTACGAGCAGTACTTC	CASSLAPQTGATYEQYF
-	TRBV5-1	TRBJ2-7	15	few	TGCGCCAGTCACTCCGGAGGGCCGAACTCCTACGAGCAGTACTTC	CASHSGGPNSYEQYF
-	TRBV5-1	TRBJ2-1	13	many	TGCGCCAGCAGCCAGGTCTATTACAATGAGCAGTTCTTC	CASSQVYYNEQFF
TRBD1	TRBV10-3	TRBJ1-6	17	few	TGTGCCATCCGGGGACAGGGGGCGAGCTCCTATAATTCACCCCTCCACTTT	CAIRGQGASSYNSPLHF
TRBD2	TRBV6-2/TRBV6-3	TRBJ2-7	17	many	TGTGCCAGCAGTTACGAAAGGAGCGGGAGGGCCGTCTACGAGCAGTACTTC	CASSYERSGRAVYEQYF
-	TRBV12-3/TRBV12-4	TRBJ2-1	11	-	TGTGCCAGCAGTTCTTTGTATGAGCAGTTCTTC	CASSSLYEQFF